Below are 8 T cell receptor beta chains sequenced from a single sample in a study of T cells in Graves' hyperthyroidism and ophthalmopathy. The investigators amplified TCR beta CDR3 regions from RNA transcripts. When the TCR CDR3 underwent first-round RT-PCR, the HTBI primer set was used. TCRdb independently ran MiXCR on the multiplex PCR reads; one entry per CDR3 protein. The table includes some 530,000 distinct CDR3 sequences, around a fifth detected once. The specimen was blood. The receptor set was obtained from a woman in her 70s with Graves' ophthalmopathy.

This clonotype appeared many times. V is TRBV12-3 or TRBV12-4 and J is TRBJ2-5; 12 bases are a match to TRBD2. V dropped 3 bases and J dropped 5; count of bases not matched to a gene: 16. This CDR3 is built from 19 residues. The CDR3 protein is CASSFRVLAGGLTAETQYF. The CDR3 DNA sequence: TGTGCCAGCAGTTTCCGTGTCCTAGCGGGAGGGCTAACGGCGGAGACCCAGTACTTC.

There are many counts of this clonotype. The chain is built from TRBV29-1 and TRBJ2-7; D is possibly TRBD1 (6 bases). Trimming shortened V by 0 bases and J by 0 bases, and 15 bases separated the two germline ends. The CDR3 length is 16 residues. Germline lookup yields CDR1 SQVTM and CDR2 ANQGSEA. The CDR3 coding sequence is TGCAGCGTTGAAGATATAGGGGGATCCAGCTCCTACGAGCAGTACTTC. Translated: CSVEDIGGSSSYEQYF.

This chain links TRBV7-3 with TRBJ2-3; either TRBD1 or TRBD2 may fit D (5 bases each). Per germline, CDR1 SGHTA and CDR2 FQGTGA. V was trimmed by 5 bases and J by 1 base, leaving 16 bases between them. This CDR3 is built from 16 residues. The CDR3 DNA reads TGTGCCAGCAGCCGGGGCGGCGCGTCGGGCACAGATACGCAGTATTTT. As protein: CASSRGGASGTDTQYF.

The chain recombines TRBV4-1 with TRBJ1-1; D is unclear. Deletions cut 0 bases from V and 1 base from J, with 15 bases between. The CDR3 covers 17 residues. Germline V gives CDR1 MGHRA, CDR2 YSYEKL. In nucleotides, the CDR3 is TGCGCCAGCAGCCAAGAGCCCAAAGGAGGGAAGAACACTGAAGCTTTCTTT. Translation gives CASSQEPKGGKNTEAFF.

There are many counts of this clonotype. This chain connects TRBV2 to TRBJ1-1; D remains unclear. The length of the CDR3 is 15 residues. CDR1 is SNHLY, CDR2 FYNNEI, per germline. Trimming took 6 bases from V and 4 from J, leaving 18 bases between them. This CDR3 is CASRGRTNRVTEAFF. The CDR3 DNA is TGTGCCAGCAGGGGTAGGACTAATCGTGTCACTGAAGCTTTCTTT.

This clonotype was seen a handful of times. J is TRBJ2-5 and V is TRBV15; D might be TRBD2 (5 bases). This CDR3 is built from 15 residues. CDR1 LNHNV and CDR2 YYDKDF come from the germline V gene (reference sequence). Between the trimmed V and J ends, which lost 3 bases and 5 bases, there was a span of 16 bases. DNA for the CDR3: TGTGCCACCAGCAGTGGCCCAGGTGAGGGTGAGACCCAGTACTTC. Translated, it gives CATSSGPGEGETQYF.

This chain joins TRBV12-3 or TRBV12-4 and TRBJ2-2; tentatively, D is TRBD2 (7 bases). This CDR3 is built from 15 residues. Between the trimmed V and J ends, which lost 5 bases and 2 bases, there was a span of 12 bases. The CDR3 spells CASSPSGGNTGELFF. The CDR3 DNA sequence: TGTGCCAGCAGTCCCTCGGGGGGCAACACCGGGGAGCTGTTTTTT.

This clonotype was observed at least ten times. V gene TRBV20-1 combines with J gene TRBJ1-1; D is uncertain. The CDR3 has 10 residues. V was trimmed by 0 bases and J by 7 bases, leaving 3 bases between them. In germline, CDR1 is DFQATT, CDR2 SNEGSKA (reference sequence). As DNA, the CDR3 is TGCAGTGCTAGAGAAAATGAAGCTTTCTTT. Translation gives CSARENEAFF.